This TCR beta chain is drawn from a study of blood T cell repertoires in COVID-19. Whole-study context: Collection of acute and convalescent COVID-19 samples took place in the United States, Italy and Spain. Sources were T cells, B-cell-depleted T cells, or PBMCs; the material itself was cDNA or gDNA.

Original processing methods: Counts of nucleated cells, estimated from reference gene primer amplification, were obtained. This table comes from immunoSEQ multiplex PCR, and its TCRdb copy is limited to in-frame clones, with some not included. V and J calls and clone size are copied from that table; D and trimming were computed from the DNA. Of about 220,000 clones listed, about 86% were seen once; the top ten hold roughly 2.3%. CDR3 length: 15 amino acids. V shed 4 bases, J shed 0 bases, and the junction held 4 bases outside the gene matches. Germline values: CDR1 LGHDT, CDR2 YNNKEL (reference sequence).

The V gene is TRBV3-1 (or the pseudogene TRBV3-2), the J gene TRBJ1-1, with 8 bases aligning to TRBD1. Sequenced sample: peripheral blood. The receptor was derived from a woman aged 55-69 years with acute or convalescent COVID-19. CDR3 residues: CASSRGDRLNTEAFF. CDR3 DNA: TGTGCCAGCAGCCGGGGGGACAGGCTGAACACTGAAGCTTTCTTT.